Listed below are T cell receptor beta chains from one sample, sequenced in a study of graft-versus-host responses after intestinal transplantation. Sequencing used immunoSEQ multiplex PCR; TCRdb keeps in-frame clones, though not all of them. The sample lists roughly 8,600 clones, roughly 90% seen once, with roughly 1.5% in the top ten. Specimen: PBMCs, collected around 30 days after intestinal transplant. The receptors here all came from a human patient who received an intestinal transplant, so some T cells may come from the graft donor. Each CDR3 is given with its conserved first and last residue. The D gene is left open where the match is weak. Size is omitted from some rows. Given values are once, few, many or a class for expanded clones.

v_call: TRBV13; clone_size: NA; j_call: TRBJ1-1; d_call: NA; cdr3_aa: CASSSSGRIMNTEAFF; cdr3_nt: TGTGCCAGCAGCTCGTCGGGACGGATAATGAACACTGAAGCTTTCTTT
v_call: TRBV7-9; clone_size: NA; j_call: TRBJ2-5; d_call: TRBD1; cdr3_aa: CASSDRRTGHETQYF; cdr3_nt: TGTGCCAGCAGCGACAGACGGACAGGGCACGAGACCCAGTACTTC
v_call: TRBV7-9; clone_size: NA; j_call: TRBJ2-5; d_call: NA; cdr3_aa: CASSLGTQGYETQYF; cdr3_nt: TGTGCCAGCAGCTTAGGAACCCAGGGTTACGAGACCCAGTACTTC
v_call: TRBV5-4; clone_size: NA; j_call: TRBJ2-5; d_call: TRBD1; cdr3_aa: CASSLGTGEETQYF; cdr3_nt: TGTGCCAGCAGCTTGGGGACAGGGGAAGAGACCCAGTACTTC
v_call: TRBV6-5; clone_size: NA; j_call: TRBJ1-2; d_call: NA; cdr3_aa: CASSYGILYGYTF; cdr3_nt: TGTGCCAGCAGTTACGGCATTCTCTATGGCTACACCTTC
v_call: TRBV5-6; clone_size: NA; j_call: TRBJ2-1; d_call: NA; cdr3_aa: CASSLGDWAPEQFF; cdr3_nt: TGTGCCAGCAGCTTGGGGGACTGGGCCCCTGAGCAGTTCTTC
v_call: TRBV4-2; clone_size: NA; j_call: TRBJ2-7; d_call: TRBD2; cdr3_aa: CASSQEGMAGGWEQYF; cdr3_nt: TGTGCCAGCAGCCAAGAGGGTATGGCGGGGGGGTGGGAGCAGTACTTC
v_call: TRBV7-8; clone_size: NA; j_call: TRBJ2-7; d_call: NA; cdr3_aa: CASSLEEIVKDEQYF; cdr3_nt: TGTGCCAGCAGCTTAGAAGAGATCGTAAAGGACGAGCAGTACTTC
v_call: TRBV6-1; clone_size: NA; j_call: TRBJ2-5; d_call: TRBD1; cdr3_aa: CASSEDRVPQETQYF; cdr3_nt: TGTGCCAGCAGTGAGGACAGGGTACCCCAAGAGACCCAGTACTTC
v_call: TRBV6-5; clone_size: NA; j_call: TRBJ1-1; d_call: NA; cdr3_aa: CASSYGINTEAFF; cdr3_nt: TGTGCCAGCAGTTACGGGATTAACACTGAAGCTTTCTTT
v_call: TRBV5-5; clone_size: NA; j_call: TRBJ1-1; d_call: NA; cdr3_aa: CASSPVGMMNTEAFF; cdr3_nt: TGTGCCAGCAGCCCGGTGGGGATGATGAACACTGAAGCTTTCTTT
v_call: TRBV5-4; clone_size: NA; j_call: TRBJ2-1; d_call: NA; cdr3_aa: CASSFPPANEQFF; cdr3_nt: TGTGCCAGCAGCTTCCCACCAGCGAATGAGCAGTTCTTC
v_call: TRBV30; clone_size: NA; j_call: TRBJ2-1; d_call: NA; cdr3_aa: CAWNVFGYDEQFF; cdr3_nt: TGTGCCTGGAATGTGTTTGGCTACGATGAGCAGTTCTTC
v_call: TRBV27; clone_size: NA; j_call: TRBJ1-1; d_call: NA; cdr3_aa: CASSLWSRAEAFF; cdr3_nt: TGTGCCAGCAGTTTATGGAGCAGAGCTGAAGCTTTCTTT
v_call: TRBV29-1; clone_size: once; j_call: TRBJ1-2; d_call: NA; cdr3_aa: CSVVDWDPGYTF; cdr3_nt: TGCAGCGTCGTCGACTGGGACCCGGGCTACACCTTC
v_call: TRBV6-4; clone_size: few; j_call: TRBJ2-2; d_call: NA; cdr3_aa: CASSDRDNGELFF; cdr3_nt: TGTGCCAGCAGTGACAGGGATAACGGGGAGCTGTTTTTT
v_call: TRBV7-1; clone_size: NA; j_call: TRBJ1-2; d_call: NA; cdr3_aa: CASSLFSGDYGYTF; cdr3_nt: TGTGCCAGCAGCTTATTTTCAGGGGATTATGGCTACACCTTC
v_call: TRBV19; clone_size: NA; j_call: TRBJ2-1; d_call: TRBD2; cdr3_aa: CASSGAYNEQFF; cdr3_nt: TGTGCCAGCAGCGGGGCCTACAATGAGCAGTTCTTC
v_call: TRBV6-6; clone_size: NA; j_call: TRBJ1-1; d_call: NA; cdr3_aa: CASRSESNTEAFF; cdr3_nt: TGTGCCAGCAGAAGCGAGTCGAACACTGAAGCTTTCTTT
v_call: TRBV6-4; clone_size: NA; j_call: TRBJ2-2; d_call: NA; cdr3_aa: CASSDGHNTGELFF; cdr3_nt: TGTGCCAGCAGTGACGGTCATAACACCGGGGAGCTGTTTTTT
v_call: TRBV7-9; clone_size: NA; j_call: TRBJ2-7; d_call: NA; cdr3_aa: CASSPRSQYEQYF; cdr3_nt: TGTGCCAGCAGCCCCCGGTCGCAGTACGAGCAGTACTTC
v_call: TRBV19; clone_size: NA; j_call: TRBJ1-2; d_call: NA; cdr3_aa: CASSILGMGYTF; cdr3_nt: TGTGCCAGTAGTATTTTAGGGATGGGCTACACCTTC
v_call: TRBV5-1; clone_size: NA; j_call: TRBJ2-5; d_call: TRBD2; cdr3_aa: CASSSRAGGLETQYF; cdr3_nt: TGCGCCAGCAGCTCGAGAGCGGGGGGGCTAGAGACCCAGTACTTC
v_call: TRBV28; clone_size: NA; j_call: TRBJ2-5; d_call: NA; cdr3_aa: CASSFWWGRETQYF; cdr3_nt: TGTGCCAGCAGTTTCTGGTGGGGCCGGGAGACCCAGTACTTC
v_call: TRBV7-9; clone_size: NA; j_call: TRBJ1-2; d_call: NA; cdr3_aa: CASSLEGYEGYTF; cdr3_nt: TGTGCCAGCAGCTTAGAAGGGTATGAAGGCTACACCTTC
v_call: TRBV4-1; clone_size: NA; j_call: TRBJ1-6; d_call: NA; cdr3_aa: CASSQVGLGRVNSPLHF; cdr3_nt: TGCGCCAGCAGCCAAGTCGGATTGGGTCGGGTGAATTCACCCCTCCACTTT
v_call: TRBV4-1; clone_size: NA; j_call: TRBJ2-7; d_call: TRBD1; cdr3_aa: CASSQASVGQGGFSYEQYF; cdr3_nt: TGCGCCAGCAGCCAAGCATCCGTCGGACAGGGTGGTTTTTCCTACGAGCAGTACTTC
v_call: TRBV6-1; clone_size: few; j_call: TRBJ1-5; d_call: TRBD1; cdr3_aa: CASSEGTGGVQPQHF; cdr3_nt: TGTGCCAGCAGTGAAGGGACAGGTGGGGTACAGCCCCAGCATTTT
v_call: TRBV4-2; clone_size: NA; j_call: TRBJ2-3; d_call: TRBD2; cdr3_aa: CASSQEAGGATDTQYF; cdr3_nt: TGTGCCAGCAGCCAAGAAGCGGGGGGGGCGACAGATACGCAGTATTTT
v_call: TRBV2; clone_size: once; j_call: TRBJ2-7; d_call: NA; cdr3_aa: CASSVLPRANEQYF; cdr3_nt: TGTGCCAGCAGTGTCCTGCCTAGGGCTAACGAGCAGTACTTC
v_call: TRBV7-9; clone_size: NA; j_call: TRBJ2-7; d_call: NA; cdr3_aa: CASSFEGNPSYEQYF; cdr3_nt: TGTGCCAGCAGCTTTGAGGGGAACCCCAGTTACGAGCAGTACTTC
v_call: TRBV21-1; clone_size: NA; j_call: TRBJ2-3; d_call: NA; cdr3_aa: CASSSTDTQYF; cdr3_nt: TGTGCCAGCAGCAGCACAGATACGCAGTATTTT
v_call: TRBV19; clone_size: NA; j_call: TRBJ2-1; d_call: NA; cdr3_aa: CASSTGNSYNEQFF; cdr3_nt: TGTGCCAGTAGTACCGGTAACTCCTACAATGAGCAGTTCTTC
v_call: TRBV19; clone_size: few; j_call: TRBJ2-1; d_call: NA; cdr3_aa: CASSVGHLMREQFF; cdr3_nt: TGTGCCAGTAGTGTGGGACACCTTATGAGAGAGCAGTTCTTC
v_call: TRBV11-1; clone_size: NA; j_call: TRBJ2-1; d_call: NA; cdr3_aa: CASSARVNNEQFF; cdr3_nt: TGTGCCAGCAGCGCCAGGGTTAACAATGAGCAGTTCTTC